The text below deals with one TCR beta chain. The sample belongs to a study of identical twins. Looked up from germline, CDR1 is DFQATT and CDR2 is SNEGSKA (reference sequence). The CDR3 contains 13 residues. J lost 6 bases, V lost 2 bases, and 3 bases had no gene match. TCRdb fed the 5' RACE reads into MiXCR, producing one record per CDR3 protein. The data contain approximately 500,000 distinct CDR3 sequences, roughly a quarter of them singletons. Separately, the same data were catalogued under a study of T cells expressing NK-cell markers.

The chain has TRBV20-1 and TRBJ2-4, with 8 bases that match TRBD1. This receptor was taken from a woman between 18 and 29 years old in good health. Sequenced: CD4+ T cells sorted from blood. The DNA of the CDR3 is TGCAGTGCTAGACAGGGGGCAGCAAACATTCAGTACTTC. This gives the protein CSARQGAANIQYF.